In this sample, the clone carrying this T cell receptor beta chain turned up a few times. The authors ran a second PCR of about 7 to 11 cycles using a sample-barcoded 5' primer and a J-beta primer mix. TCRdb itself ran the 5' RACE reads through MiXCR, one entry per CDR3 protein. The sample lists about 1.1 million distinct CDR3 sequences, less than 45% seen once, with roughly 13% in the top ten. This sample was included in a study of blood T cells in healthy people across ages. Study-wide context: Using template switching, researchers captured about one barcoded beta molecule for each two T cells.

The germline CDR1 and CDR2 sequences are SQVTM and ANQGSEA. The CDR3 totals 15 residues. Between the trimmed V and J ends, which lost 4 bases and 0 bases, there was a span of 13 bases. Sequencing input: blood. The sequence came from a man aged 18 to 30 in good health. This sequence joins TRBV29-1 and TRBJ1-5; D unresolved. This CDR3 is CSVAAAPYSNQPQHF. The CDR3 bases are TGCAGCGTTGCCGCAGCGCCTTATAGCAATCAGCCCCAGCATTTT.